These T cell receptor beta chains were read from a single sample in a study of cytotoxic CD8 clonotypes in ibrutinib-treated CLL. Repertoires were generated with immunoSEQ multiplex PCR, while TCRdb's copy carries only in-frame clones and drops some. The data show 150,000 or so clones, over 75% seen once. The sample was PBMCs, taken at disease progression, from a patient treated with ibrutinib. All receptors derive from a human donor with chronic lymphocytic leukemia. The CDR3 runs from the conserved cysteine through the conserved F or W.

j_gene: TRBJ2-1
v_gene: TRBV5-6
CDR3aa: CASSFRTSGNNEQFF

j_gene: TRBJ2-5
v_gene: TRBV28
CDR3aa: CAIKLAGTETQYF

j_gene: TRBJ2-2
v_gene: TRBV5-1
CDR3aa: CASSFDAGELFF

j_gene: TRBJ2-3
v_gene: TRBV27
CDR3aa: CASRGFGWGTDTQYF

j_gene: TRBJ2-2
v_gene: TRBV6-1
CDR3aa: CASSESGGLELFF

j_gene: TRBJ2-1
v_gene: TRBV2
CDR3aa: CASSARLAFIQFF

j_gene: TRBJ1-1
v_gene: TRBV7-9
CDR3aa: CASSQTGPGRLAFF

j_gene: TRBJ2-1
v_gene: TRBV18
CDR3aa: CASSSGGEQFF

j_gene: TRBJ2-2
v_gene: TRBV4-1
CDR3aa: CASSPVPPAVNTGELFF

j_gene: TRBJ1-5
v_gene: TRBV7-9
CDR3aa: CASSLGGYSNQPQHF

j_gene: TRBJ2-7
v_gene: TRBV19
CDR3aa: CASRPSGRAMYEQYF

j_gene: TRBJ2-7
v_gene: TRBV5-1
CDR3aa: CASSSVGAGSYEQYF

j_gene: TRBJ2-7
v_gene: TRBV7-3
CDR3aa: CASSLIREYEQYF

j_gene: TRBJ1-4
v_gene: TRBV6-1
CDR3aa: CASNNRDSSEKLFF

j_gene: TRBJ2-7
v_gene: TRBV28
CDR3aa: CASSSRLYEQYF

j_gene: TRBJ1-4
v_gene: TRBV19
CDR3aa: CASSMEDRAKLFF

j_gene: TRBJ1-4
v_gene: TRBV6-1
CDR3aa: CASSEMPGVGEKLFF

j_gene: TRBJ2-7
v_gene: TRBV5-4
CDR3aa: CASSLFPGEVSYEQYF

j_gene: TRBJ1-2
v_gene: TRBV4-3
CDR3aa: CASSSRLGMGYGYTF

j_gene: TRBJ1-2
v_gene: TRBV10-3
CDR3aa: CAISLGPSSPYGYTF

j_gene: TRBJ2-2
v_gene: TRBV4-3
CDR3aa: CASSQVAQNTGELFF

j_gene: TRBJ2-7
v_gene: TRBV4-1
CDR3aa: CASSQVSGTGQGAREQYF

j_gene: TRBJ2-7
v_gene: TRBV15
CDR3aa: CATSRAWGQDQYLYEQYF

j_gene: TRBJ2-3
v_gene: TRBV23-1
CDR3aa: CASSQPRPGTGVRLSSTDTQYF

j_gene: TRBJ2-7
v_gene: TRBV4-1
CDR3aa: CASSQEGAGLWEQYF

j_gene: TRBJ1-4
v_gene: TRBV29-1
CDR3aa: CSVNNDSPSEKLFF

j_gene: TRBJ2-7
v_gene: TRBV12-5
CDR3aa: CASDSYSGRELCEQYF

j_gene: TRBJ2-3
v_gene: TRBV7-9
CDR3aa: CASSPKGTFPGYF

j_gene: TRBJ2-1
v_gene: TRBV7-9
CDR3aa: CASSRLAGGPMNEQFF

j_gene: TRBJ2-1
v_gene: TRBV11-3
CDR3aa: CASSLGQVSSYNEQFF

j_gene: TRBJ2-1
v_gene: TRBV9
CDR3aa: CASSPRPWTENNEQFF

j_gene: TRBJ2-1
v_gene: TRBV5-6
CDR3aa: CASSFKGTSGFYNEQFF

j_gene: TRBJ1-3
v_gene: TRBV7-9
CDR3aa: CASSLEGSGNTIYF

j_gene: TRBJ1-1
v_gene: TRBV6-5
CDR3aa: CASSRRTGKNTEAFF

j_gene: TRBJ1-1
v_gene: TRBV30
CDR3aa: CAWTVRMDTEAFF

j_gene: TRBJ2-7
v_gene: TRBV6-5
CDR3aa: CASRRQGLYEQYF

j_gene: TRBJ1-4
v_gene: TRBV28
CDR3aa: CASSLRQGAATNEKLFF

j_gene: TRBJ2-1
v_gene: TRBV7-9
CDR3aa: CASSRKTLVDNSYNEQFF

j_gene: TRBJ2-5
v_gene: TRBV6-1
CDR3aa: CASSETWDSQETQYF

j_gene: TRBJ1-1
v_gene: TRBV6-5
CDR3aa: CASGLVRALNTEAFF

j_gene: TRBJ2-3
v_gene: TRBV7-2
CDR3aa: CASSYTDTQYF

j_gene: TRBJ1-2
v_gene: TRBV28
CDR3aa: CASNSGAHGYTF

j_gene: TRBJ2-2
v_gene: TRBV7-6
CDR3aa: CASSLALPGNTGELFF

j_gene: TRBJ2-1
v_gene: TRBV2
CDR3aa: CASTGQGRMGTRDEQFF

j_gene: TRBJ1-2
v_gene: TRBV19
CDR3aa: CASSPQGGHYGYTF

j_gene: TRBJ1-4
v_gene: TRBV19
CDR3aa: CASSIAQAYATNEKLFF